This is a list of T cell receptor beta chains from one sample in a study of cytomegalovirus exposure and HLA in healthy donors. Produced via immunoSEQ multiplex PCR; TCRdb's table is partial and in-frame only. This table has 150,000 to 180,000 clones, under 85% appearing once. The sequenced sample consisted of PBMCs. The receptors were gathered from a man younger than 35 in good health and CMV-seronegative. Each CDR3 is given with its conserved first and last residue. The order of the fields is J gene, clone size, D gene, V gene, CDR3 DNA, CDR3 protein. The D gene is left open where the match is weak. Expanded clones get a size class; other rows say once, few or many, or leave the size out.

TRBJ1-2 . TRBD1 TRBV5-5 TGTGCCAGCAGCTTGGATGATCGGACAGGGCCGAATGGCTACACCTTC CASSLDDRTGPNGYTF
TRBJ2-7 once . TRBV7-8 TGTGCCAGCAGCTTAACAGGGAACGAGCAGTACTTC CASSLTGNEQYF
TRBJ1-5 . TRBD1 TRBV19 TGTGCCAGTAGTATCGGGACAGGGGCTCTAGGGTATCAGCCCCAGCATTTT CASSIGTGALGYQPQHF
TRBJ2-7 few . TRBV6-5 TGTGCCAGCAGTACACCCGGGGGAACCTACGAGCAGTACTTC CASSTPGGTYEQYF
TRBJ1-6 few . TRBV7-9 TGTGCCAGCAGCTTAATGACAGGTGATTCACCCCTCCACTTT CASSLMTGDSPLHF
TRBJ1-2 . . TRBV4-3 TGCGCCAGCAGCCAAGATTCCGGGTCGCGAGGCTACACCTTC CASSQDSGSRGYTF
TRBJ2-1 few . TRBV6-5 TGTGCCAGCAGTACAAGCCGGGCTAGCGATGAGCAGTTCTTC CASSTSRASDEQFF
TRBJ2-3 . TRBD2 TRBV5-1 TGCGCCAGCAGCTTGGGAGCTAGCGGTACAGATACGCAGTATTTT CASSLGASGTDTQYF
TRBJ1-6 . . TRBV7-2 TGTGCCAGCAGCCTTAATAATTCACCCCTCCACTTT CASSLNNSPLHF
TRBJ2-5 . TRBD2 TRBV28 TGTGCCAGCAGTTTAGACGGGACTAGCGGGGGTGAGACCCAGTACTTC CASSLDGTSGGETQYF